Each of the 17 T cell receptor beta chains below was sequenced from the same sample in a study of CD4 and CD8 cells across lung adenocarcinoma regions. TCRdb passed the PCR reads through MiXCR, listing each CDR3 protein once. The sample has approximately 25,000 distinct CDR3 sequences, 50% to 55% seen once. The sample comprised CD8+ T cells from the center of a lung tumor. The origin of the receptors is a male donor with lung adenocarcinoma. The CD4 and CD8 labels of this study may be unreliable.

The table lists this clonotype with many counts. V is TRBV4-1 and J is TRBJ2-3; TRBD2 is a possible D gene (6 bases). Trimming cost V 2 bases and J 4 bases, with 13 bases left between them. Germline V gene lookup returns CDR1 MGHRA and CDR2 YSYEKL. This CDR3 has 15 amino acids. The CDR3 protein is CASSQLGSGADTQYF. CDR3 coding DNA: TGCGCCAGCAGCCAACTCGGGAGCGGCGCAGATACGCAGTATTTT.

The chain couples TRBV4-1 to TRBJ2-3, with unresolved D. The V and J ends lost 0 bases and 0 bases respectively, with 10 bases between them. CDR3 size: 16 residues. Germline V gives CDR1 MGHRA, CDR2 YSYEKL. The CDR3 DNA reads TGCGCCAGCAGCCAAGATGGGGTGGGTAGCACAGATACGCAGTATTTT. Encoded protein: CASSQDGVGSTDTQYF.

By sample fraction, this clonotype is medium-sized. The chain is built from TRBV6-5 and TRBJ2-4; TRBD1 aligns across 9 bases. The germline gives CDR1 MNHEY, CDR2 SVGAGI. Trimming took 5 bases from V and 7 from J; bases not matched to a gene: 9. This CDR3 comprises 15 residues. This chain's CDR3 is CASSPQDRGGNIQYF. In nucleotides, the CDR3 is TGTGCCAGCAGTCCCCAGGACAGGGGAGGTAACATTCAGTACTTC.

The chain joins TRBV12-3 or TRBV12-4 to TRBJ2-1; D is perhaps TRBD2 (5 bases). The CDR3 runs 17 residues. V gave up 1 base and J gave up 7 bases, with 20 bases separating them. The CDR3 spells CASSLGIGSMVGNEQFF. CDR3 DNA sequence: TGTGCCAGCAGTTTAGGGATTGGGAGTATGGTCGGGAATGAGCAGTTCTTC.

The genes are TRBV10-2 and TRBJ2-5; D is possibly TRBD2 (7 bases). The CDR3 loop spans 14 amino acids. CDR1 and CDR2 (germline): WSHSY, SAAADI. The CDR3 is CAGRGGRDKEIQYF. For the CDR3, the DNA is TGCGCGGGGCGCGGGGGCCGTGACAAAGAGATTCAGTACTTC.

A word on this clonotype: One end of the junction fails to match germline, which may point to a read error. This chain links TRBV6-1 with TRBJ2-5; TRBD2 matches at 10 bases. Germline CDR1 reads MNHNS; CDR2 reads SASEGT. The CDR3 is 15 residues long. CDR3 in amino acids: CATHRDLAGEEIQSF. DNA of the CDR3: TGTGCCACCCACAGGGACCTAGCGGGAGAAGAGATCCAGTCTTTC.

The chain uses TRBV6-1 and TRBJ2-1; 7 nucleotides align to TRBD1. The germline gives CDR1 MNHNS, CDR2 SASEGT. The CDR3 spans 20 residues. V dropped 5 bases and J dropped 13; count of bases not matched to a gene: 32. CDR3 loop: CASSPRNRGLRAPQSETQFF. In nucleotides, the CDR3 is TGTGCCAGCAGTCCGCGGAACAGGGGCTTAAGAGCCCCACAATCCGAGACCCAGTTCTTC.

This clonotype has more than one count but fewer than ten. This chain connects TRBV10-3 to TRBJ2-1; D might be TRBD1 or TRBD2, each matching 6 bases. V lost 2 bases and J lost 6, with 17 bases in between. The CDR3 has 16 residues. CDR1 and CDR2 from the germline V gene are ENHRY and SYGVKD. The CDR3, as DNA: TGTGCCATCAGTGAGAGCGAATCTGAGGGGGGCAATGAGCAGTTCTTC. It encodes CAISESESEGGNEQFF.

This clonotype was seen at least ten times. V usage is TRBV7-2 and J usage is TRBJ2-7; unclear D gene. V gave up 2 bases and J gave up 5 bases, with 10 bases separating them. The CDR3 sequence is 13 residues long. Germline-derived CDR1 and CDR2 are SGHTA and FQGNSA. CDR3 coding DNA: TGTGCCAGCAGCTTAATTTTCCTTAACGAGCAGTACTTC. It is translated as CASSLIFLNEQYF. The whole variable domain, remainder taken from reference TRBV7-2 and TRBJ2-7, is GAGVSQSPSNKVTEKGKDVELRCDPISGHTALYWYRQSLGQGLEFLIYFQGNSAPDKSGLPSDRFSAERTGGSVSTLTIQRTQQEDSAVYLCASSLIFLNEQYFGPGTRLTVT.

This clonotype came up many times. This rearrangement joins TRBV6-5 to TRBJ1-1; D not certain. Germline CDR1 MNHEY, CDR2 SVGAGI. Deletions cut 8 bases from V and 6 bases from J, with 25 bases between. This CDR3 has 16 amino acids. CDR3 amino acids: CASGSYDHRLAAEAFF. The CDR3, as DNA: TGTGCCAGCGGATCGTATGATCACCGCCTCGCGGCTGAAGCTTTCTTT.

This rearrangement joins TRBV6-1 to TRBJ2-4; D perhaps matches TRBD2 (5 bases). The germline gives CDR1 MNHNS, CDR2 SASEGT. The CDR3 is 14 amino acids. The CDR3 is CGVAGRYAKNTQYF. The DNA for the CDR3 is TGTGGCGTCGCGGGCAGGTACGCCAAAAATACTCAGTACTTC.

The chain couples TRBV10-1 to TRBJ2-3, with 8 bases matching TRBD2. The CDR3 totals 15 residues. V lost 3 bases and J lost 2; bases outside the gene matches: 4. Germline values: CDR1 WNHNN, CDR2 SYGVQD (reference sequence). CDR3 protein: CASSDLAGNTDTQYF. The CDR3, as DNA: TGCGCCAGCAGTGATCTAGCGGGTAACACAGATACGCAGTATTTT.

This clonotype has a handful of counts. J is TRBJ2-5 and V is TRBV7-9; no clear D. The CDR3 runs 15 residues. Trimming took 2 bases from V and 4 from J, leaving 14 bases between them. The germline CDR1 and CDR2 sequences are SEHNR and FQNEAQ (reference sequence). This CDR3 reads CASSLFRPASETQYF. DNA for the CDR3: TGTGCCAGCAGCTTATTCCGGCCCGCCTCAGAGACCCAGTACTTC.

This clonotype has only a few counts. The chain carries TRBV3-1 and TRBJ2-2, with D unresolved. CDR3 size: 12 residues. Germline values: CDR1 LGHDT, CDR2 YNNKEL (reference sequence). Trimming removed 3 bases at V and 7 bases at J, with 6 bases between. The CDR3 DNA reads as TGTGCCAGCAGCCAGACGGGCGGGGAGCTGTTTTTT. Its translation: CASSQTGGELFF.

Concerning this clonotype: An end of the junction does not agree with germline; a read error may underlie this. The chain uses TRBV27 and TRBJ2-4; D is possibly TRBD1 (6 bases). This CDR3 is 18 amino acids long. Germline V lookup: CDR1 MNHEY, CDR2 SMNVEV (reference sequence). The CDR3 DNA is TGTGCCAGCAGTTTAACCCGGATCCGGCTGGGGGCCACAGATATTCAGTACTTT. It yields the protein CASSLTRIRLGATDIQYF.

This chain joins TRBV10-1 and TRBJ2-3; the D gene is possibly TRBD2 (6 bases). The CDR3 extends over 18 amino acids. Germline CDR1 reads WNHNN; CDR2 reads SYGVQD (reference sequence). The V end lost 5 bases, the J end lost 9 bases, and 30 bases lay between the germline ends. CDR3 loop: CASSTTGGGECSKETQYF. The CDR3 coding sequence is TGCGCCAGCAGTACGACGGGCGGAGGGGAGTGTAGCAAAGAGACGCAGTATTTT.

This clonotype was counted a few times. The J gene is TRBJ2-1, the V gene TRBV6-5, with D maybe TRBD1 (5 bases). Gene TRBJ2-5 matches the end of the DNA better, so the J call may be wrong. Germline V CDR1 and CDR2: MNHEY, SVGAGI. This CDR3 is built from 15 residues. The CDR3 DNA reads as TGTGCCAGCAGTTACGGGCGGACACCTCAAGAGACCCAGTACTTC. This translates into CASSYGRTPQETQYF.